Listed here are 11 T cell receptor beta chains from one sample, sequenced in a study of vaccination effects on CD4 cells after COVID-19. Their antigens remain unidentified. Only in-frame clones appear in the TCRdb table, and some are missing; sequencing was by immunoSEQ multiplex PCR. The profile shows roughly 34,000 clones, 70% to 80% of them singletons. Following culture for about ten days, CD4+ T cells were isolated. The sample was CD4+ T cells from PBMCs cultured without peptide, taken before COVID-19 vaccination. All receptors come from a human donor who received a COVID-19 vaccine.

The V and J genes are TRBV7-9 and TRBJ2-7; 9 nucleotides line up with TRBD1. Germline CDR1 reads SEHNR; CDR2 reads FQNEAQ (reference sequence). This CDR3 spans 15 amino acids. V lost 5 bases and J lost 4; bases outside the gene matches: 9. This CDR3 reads CASSPTGGPNYEQYF. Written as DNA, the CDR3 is TGTGCCAGCAGCCCAACAGGGGGCCCTAATTACGAGCAGTACTTC.

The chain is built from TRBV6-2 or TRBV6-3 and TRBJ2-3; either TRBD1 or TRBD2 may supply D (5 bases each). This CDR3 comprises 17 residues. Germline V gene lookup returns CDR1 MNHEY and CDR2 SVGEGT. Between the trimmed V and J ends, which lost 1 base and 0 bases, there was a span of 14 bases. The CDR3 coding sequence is TGTGCCAGCAGTTACTGGGCCGGGACGTCCAGCACAGATACGCAGTATTTT. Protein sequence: CASSYWAGTSSTDTQYF.

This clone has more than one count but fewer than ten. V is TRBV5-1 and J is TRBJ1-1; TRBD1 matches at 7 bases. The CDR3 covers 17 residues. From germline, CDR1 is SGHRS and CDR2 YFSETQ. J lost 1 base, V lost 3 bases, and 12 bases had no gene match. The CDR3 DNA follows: TGCGCCAGCAGCTCCCTATACAGGGGAATAGGGAACACTGAAGCTTTCTTT. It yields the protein CASSSLYRGIGNTEAFF. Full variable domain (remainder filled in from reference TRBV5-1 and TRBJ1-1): KAGVTQTPRYLIKTRGQQVTLSCSPISGHRSVSWYQQTPGQGLQFLFEYFSETQRNKGNFPGRFSGRQFSNSRSEMNVSTLELGDSALYLCASSSLYRGIGNTEAFFGQGTRLTVV.

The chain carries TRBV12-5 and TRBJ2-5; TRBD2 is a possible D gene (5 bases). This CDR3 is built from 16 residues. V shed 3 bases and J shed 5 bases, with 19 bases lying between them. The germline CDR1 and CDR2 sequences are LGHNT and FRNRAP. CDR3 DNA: TGTGCTAGTGGTTTTTCCCACAGAGGGTTGGGGGAGACCCAGTACTTC. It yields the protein CASGFSHRGLGETQYF. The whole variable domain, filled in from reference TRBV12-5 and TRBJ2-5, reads DARVTQTPRHKVTEMGQEVTMRCQPILGHNTVFWYRQTMMQGLELLAYFRNRAPLDDSGMPKDRFSAEMPDATLATLKIQPSEPRDSAVYFCASGFSHRGLGETQYFGPGTRLLVL.

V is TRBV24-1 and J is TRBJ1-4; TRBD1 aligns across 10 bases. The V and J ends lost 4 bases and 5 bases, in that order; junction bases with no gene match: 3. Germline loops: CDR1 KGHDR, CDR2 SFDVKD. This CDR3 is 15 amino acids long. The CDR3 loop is CATSDSGQGNEKLFF. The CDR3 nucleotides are TGTGCCACCAGTGACTCGGGACAGGGGAATGAAAAACTGTTTTTT.

DNA for the CDR3: TGTGCCAGCAGCTTAGTGGGAGGGGTCTCCTACGAGCAGTACTTC. It translates to CASSLVGGVSYEQYF. The chain joins TRBV11-2 to TRBJ2-7; 7 nucleotides agree with TRBD2. The CDR3 loop spans 15 amino acids. Germline CDR1 and CDR2: SGHAT and FQNNGV. J was trimmed by 0 bases and V by 1 base; bases with no gene match: 3.

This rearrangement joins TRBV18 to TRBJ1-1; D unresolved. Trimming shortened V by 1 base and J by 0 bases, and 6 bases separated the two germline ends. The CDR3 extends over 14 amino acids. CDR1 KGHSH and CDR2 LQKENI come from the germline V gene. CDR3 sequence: CASSPQDLNTEAFF. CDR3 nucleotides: TGTGCCAGCTCACCACAGGACTTGAACACTGAAGCTTTCTTT.

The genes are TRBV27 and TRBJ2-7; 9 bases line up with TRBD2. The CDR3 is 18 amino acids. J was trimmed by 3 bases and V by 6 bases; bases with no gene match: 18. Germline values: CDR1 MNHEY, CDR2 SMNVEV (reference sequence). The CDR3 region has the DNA TGTGCCAGCAGCCCACCGGGGGCGGGGGGGCAGGAGGACTACGAGCAGTACTTC. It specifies CASSPPGAGGQEDYEQYF.

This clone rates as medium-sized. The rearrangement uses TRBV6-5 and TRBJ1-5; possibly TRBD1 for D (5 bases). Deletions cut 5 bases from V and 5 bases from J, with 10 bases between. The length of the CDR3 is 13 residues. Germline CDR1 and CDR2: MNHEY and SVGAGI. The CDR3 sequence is CASSPQAHQPQHF. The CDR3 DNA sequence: TGTGCCAGCAGTCCACAGGCTCATCAGCCCCAGCATTTT.

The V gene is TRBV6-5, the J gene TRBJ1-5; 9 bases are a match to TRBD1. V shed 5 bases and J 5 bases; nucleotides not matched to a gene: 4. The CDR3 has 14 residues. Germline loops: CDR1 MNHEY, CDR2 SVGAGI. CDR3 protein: CASSNRDRDQPQHF. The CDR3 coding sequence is TGTGCCAGCAGTAACCGGGACAGGGATCAGCCCCAGCATTTT.

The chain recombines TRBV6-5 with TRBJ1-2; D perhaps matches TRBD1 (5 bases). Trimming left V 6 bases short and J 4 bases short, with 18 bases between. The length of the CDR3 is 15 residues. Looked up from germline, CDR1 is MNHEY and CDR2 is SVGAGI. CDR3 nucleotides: TGTGCCAGCAGAACTGGCGGGGGAACAACCTATGGCTACACCTTC. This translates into CASRTGGGTTYGYTF.